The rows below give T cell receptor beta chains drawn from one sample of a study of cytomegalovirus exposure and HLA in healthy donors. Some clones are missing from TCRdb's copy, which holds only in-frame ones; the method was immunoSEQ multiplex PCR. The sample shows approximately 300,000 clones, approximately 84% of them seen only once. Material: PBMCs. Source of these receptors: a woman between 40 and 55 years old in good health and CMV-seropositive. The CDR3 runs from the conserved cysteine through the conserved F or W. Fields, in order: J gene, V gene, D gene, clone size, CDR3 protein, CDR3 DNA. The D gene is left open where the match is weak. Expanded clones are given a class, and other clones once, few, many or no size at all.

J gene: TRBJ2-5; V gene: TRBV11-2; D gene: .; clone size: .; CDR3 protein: CASSLVSFGSGQETQYF; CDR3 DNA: TGTGCCAGCAGCTTAGTTAGCTTCGGTAGCGGACAAGAGACCCAGTACTTC
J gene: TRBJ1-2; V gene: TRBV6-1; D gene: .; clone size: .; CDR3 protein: CASSEDPLGGYGYTF; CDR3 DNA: TGTGCCAGCAGTGAAGACCCTCTGGGGGGCTATGGCTACACCTTC
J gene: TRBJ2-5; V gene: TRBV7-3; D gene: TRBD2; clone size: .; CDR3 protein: CASSLDPSGDETQYF; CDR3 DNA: TGTGCCAGCAGCTTAGACCCAAGCGGGGATGAGACCCAGTACTTC
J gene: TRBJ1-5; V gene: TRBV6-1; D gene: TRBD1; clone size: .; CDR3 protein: CASSEAPQTGSSNQPQHF; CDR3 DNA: TGTGCCAGCAGTGAAGCCCCTCAGACAGGGAGTAGCAATCAGCCCCAGCATTTT
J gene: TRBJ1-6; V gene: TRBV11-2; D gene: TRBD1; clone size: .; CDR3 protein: CASSSTGDNSPLHF; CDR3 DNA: TGTGCCAGCAGCTCGACAGGGGATAATTCACCCCTCCACTTT
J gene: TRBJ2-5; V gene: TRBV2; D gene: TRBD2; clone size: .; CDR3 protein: CASSDGLAVQETQYF; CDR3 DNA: TGTGCCAGCAGTGACGGACTAGCGGTACAAGAGACCCAGTACTTC
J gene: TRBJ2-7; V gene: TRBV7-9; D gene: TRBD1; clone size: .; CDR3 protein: CASSFGQGVSYEQYF; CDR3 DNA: TGTGCCAGCAGCTTCGGACAGGGGGTGTCCTACGAGCAGTACTTC
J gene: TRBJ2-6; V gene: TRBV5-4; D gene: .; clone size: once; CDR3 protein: CASSLYVGVPGANGLTF; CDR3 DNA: TGTGCCAGCAGCTTGTACGTGGGAGTACCAGGGGCCAACGGCCTGACTTTC
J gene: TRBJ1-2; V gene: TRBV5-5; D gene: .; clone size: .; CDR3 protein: CASSLNPDYPNGYTF; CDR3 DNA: TGTGCCAGCAGCTTGAATCCGGACTATCCCAATGGCTACACCTTC
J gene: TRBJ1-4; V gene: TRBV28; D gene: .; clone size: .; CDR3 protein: CASSSGGTSEKLFF; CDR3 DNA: TGTGCCAGCAGTTCGGGAGGAACTAGTGAAAAACTGTTTTTT
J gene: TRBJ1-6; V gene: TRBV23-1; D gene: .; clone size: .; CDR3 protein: CASSRRGSSYNSPLHF; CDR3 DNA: TGCGCCAGCAGTCGGCGAGGCAGCTCCTATAATTCACCCCTCCACTTT
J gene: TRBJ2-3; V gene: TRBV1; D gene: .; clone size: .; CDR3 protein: CTSSHKLETMRADTQYF; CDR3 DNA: TGCACCAGCAGCCACAAACTAGAAACGATGAGGGCAGATACGCAGTATTTT
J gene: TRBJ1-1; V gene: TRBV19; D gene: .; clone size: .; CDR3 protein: CATAGGGLENTEAFF; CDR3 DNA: TGTGCCACGGCCGGGGGGGGCCTTGAGAACACTGAAGCTTTCTTT
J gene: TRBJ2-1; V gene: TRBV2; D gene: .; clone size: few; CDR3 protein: CASSEAGSSYNEQFF; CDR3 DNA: TGTGCCAGCAGTGAAGCGGGGAGCTCCTACAATGAGCAGTTCTTC